This T cell receptor (beta chain) is drawn from a study of T cells in Graves' hyperthyroidism and ophthalmopathy. Patients having uncontrolled infection, another autoimmune disease, pregnancy or lactation were not included. Diagnoses used clinical symptoms, serum thyroxine and TRAb, thyroid ultrasound and orbital computed tomography. The PBMCs were sourced from fresh peripheral blood (around 9.3 ml). Many counts were recorded for this clonotype. Its antigen is not known. The study, taken as a whole, reports: Blood also contained most expanded thyroid clonotypes above 0.001.

The CDR3 has 12 residues. Trimming shortened V by 6 bases and J by 4 bases, and 10 bases separated the two germline ends. Germline V CDR1 and CDR2: PRHDT, FYEKMQ (reference sequence). Template material for amplifying TCR beta CDR3 regions consisted of RNA transcripts. Primed by the HTBI set, a first-round RT-PCR was run on the TCR CDR3. TCRdb redid the calling of the multiplex PCR reads with MiXCR, one entry per CDR3 protein. The sample has about 360,000 distinct CDR3 sequences; about 18% are singletons. The sequenced sample consisted of blood. This TCR was sampled from a woman younger than 35 with Graves' hyperthyroidism. The chain has TRBV13 and TRBJ2-7; no definite D call. The CDR3 nucleotides are TGTGCCAGCAGTGTCGACCTGTACGAGCAGTACTTC. Protein: CASSVDLYEQYF.